The 18 T cell receptor beta chains below all came from one sample that was sequenced in a study of T cells in Graves' hyperthyroidism and ophthalmopathy. Researchers amplified the TCR beta CDR3 regions from RNA transcripts. The HTBI primer set served for first-round RT-PCR of the TCR CDR3. TCRdb itself ran the multiplex PCR reads through MiXCR, one entry per CDR3 protein. The table shows 300,000 to 350,000 distinct CDR3 sequences, with roughly 14% occurring only once. The specimen sequenced was blood. The origin of the receptors is a young woman with Graves' hyperthyroidism.

A note on this clonotype: The CDR3 does not end in the conserved phenylalanine or tryptophan, so this is likely a read error. The genes are TRBV19 and TRBJ2-7, with D unresolved. There are 14 residues in the CDR3. The V end lost 5 bases, the J end lost 2 bases, and 13 bases lay between the germline ends. CDR1 and CDR2 (germline): LNHDA, SQIVND (reference sequence). The CDR3 coding sequence is TGTGCCAGTAGTGTAACCGTGCGCACCTACGAGCAGTACTAC. It codes for CASSVTVRTYEQYY.

In its sample, this clonotype was seen a few times. The rearrangement uses TRBV6-2 or TRBV6-3 and TRBJ1-5, with no clear D. The CDR3 consists of 14 residues. Per the germline V gene, CDR1 is MNHEY and CDR2 is SVGEGT. The ends were cut back, 5 bases at V and 6 bases at J, with 14 bases in the middle. CDR3 nucleotide sequence: TGTGCCAGCAGTGCGTCCTTGGAGAGTCAGCCCCAGCATTTT. Translated: CASSASLESQPQHF.

This clonotype was picked up many times. This chain links TRBV7-6 with TRBJ2-7; D call uncertain. This CDR3 comprises 13 residues. V was shortened by 5 bases and J by 0 bases, with 8 bases between the two germline ends. Germline CDR1 is SGHVS and CDR2 is FNYEAQ. The CDR3 reads CASSAHNSYEQYF. The CDR3 bases are TGTGCCAGCAGCGCCCATAACTCCTACGAGCAGTACTTC.

Ten or more counts support this clonotype. The chain has TRBV2 and TRBJ1-2; 9 bases line up with TRBD1. Trimming removed 8 bases from V and 1 base from J; junction bases left unmatched: 2. Germline assignment: CDR1 SNHLY and CDR2 FYNNEI. The CDR3 length is 13 residues. CDR3 DNA: TGTGCCAGCGGGACAGGGAATAACTATGGCTACACCTTC. Translation: CASGTGNNYGYTF.

This clonotype was counted at least ten times. V usage is TRBV11-2 and J usage is TRBJ2-7; D unclear. Trimming removed 0 bases at V and 3 bases at J, with 9 bases between. Germline CDR1 SGHAT, CDR2 FQNNGV. CDR3 length: 14 amino acids. The CDR3 spells CASSLESPSYEQYF. The CDR3 DNA reads as TGTGCCAGCAGCTTAGAGTCCCCCAGCTACGAGCAGTACTTC.

This clonotype was picked up many times. The V and J genes are TRBV7-9 and TRBJ2-6; 7 bases line up with TRBD1. The V segment lost 5 bases and the J segment 3 bases; nucleotides outside the gene matches: 4. This CDR3 is 15 amino acids long. Looked up from germline, CDR1 is SEHNR and CDR2 is FQNEAQ (reference sequence). The CDR3 nucleotides are TGTGCCAGCAGCCGACAGGGTGGTGGGGCCAACGTCCTGACTTTC. Translation: CASSRQGGGANVLTF.

This clonotype has only a few counts. The rearrangement uses TRBV2 and TRBJ1-6; no reliable D call. CDR3 length: 17 amino acids. Trimming shortened V by 3 bases and J by 5 bases, and 17 bases separated the two germline ends. CDR1 is SNHLY and CDR2 is FYNNEI in the germline V gene. CDR3 nucleotides: TGTGCCAGCAGTGAGCGGAAGCTAGCAGGAAATAATTCACCCCTCCACTTT. It specifies CASSERKLAGNNSPLHF.

The sample holds many counts of this clonotype. This rearrangement joins TRBV28 to TRBJ2-5; the D gene is possibly TRBD2 (7 bases). V was cut by 6 bases and J by 2 bases, with 13 bases left in between. Per germline, CDR1 MDHEN and CDR2 SYDVKM. The CDR3 spans 14 residues. This CDR3 reads CASREGGPQETQYF. The CDR3 nucleotides read TGTGCCAGCAGAGAGGGGGGGCCTCAAGAGACCCAGTACTTC.

The sample holds many counts of this clonotype. The chain combines TRBV29-1 with TRBJ2-7; possible D gene TRBD1, 6 bases. The CDR3 extends over 12 amino acids. The germline V gene has CDR1 SQVTM and CDR2 ANQGSEA. V was pared by 3 bases and J by 6 bases, with 12 bases between. CDR3 DNA: TGCAGCGTTGACAACAGGGTCGGCGAGCAGTACTTC. Translated, it gives CSVDNRVGEQYF.

This clonotype was counted a few times. The V call is TRBV6-2 or TRBV6-3, the J call TRBJ1-5; D is unclear. The CDR3 spans 15 residues. Trimming shortened V by 0 bases and J by 0 bases, and 6 bases separated the two germline ends. Looked up from germline, CDR1 is MNHEY and CDR2 is SVGEGT. CDR3 in amino acids: CASSYSGYSNQPQHF. In DNA form, the CDR3 reads TGTGCCAGCAGTTACTCAGGGTATAGCAATCAGCCCCAGCATTTT.

This chain joins TRBV27 and TRBJ2-7; 8 nucleotides align to TRBD1. This CDR3 has 13 residues. Germline V gene data show CDR1 as MNHEY and CDR2 as SMNVEV (reference sequence). With 4 bases clipped from V and 6 bases from J, the junction kept 5 bases outside the gene matches. The CDR3 sequence: CASSSTGQGEQYF. CDR3 DNA: TGTGCCAGCAGTTCGACCGGACAGGGCGAGCAGTACTTC.

In its sample, this clonotype was seen many times. This rearrangement joins TRBV20-1 to TRBJ2-7, with TRBD2 matching 12 bases. Germline-derived CDR1 and CDR2 are DFQATT and SNEGSKA (reference sequence). The CDR3 has 15 residues. V was pared by 3 bases and J by 3 bases, with 6 bases of the junction left unmatched. This CDR3 is CSARITSGRSYEQYF. In DNA, the CDR3 is TGCAGTGCTAGGATCACTAGCGGGAGGAGCTACGAGCAGTACTTC.

This clonotype was observed many times. The rearrangement joins TRBV28 to TRBJ2-1; the match to TRBD2 covers 7 bases. The V segment lost 3 bases and the J segment 10 bases; nucleotides outside the gene matches: 12. This CDR3 contains 15 residues. The V gene's germline CDR1 is MDHEN and CDR2 SYDVKM. CDR3 nucleotide sequence: TGTGCCAGCAGTTTGGAGGGAGGGCCCAGTGAAGAGCAGTTCTTC. This translates into CASSLEGGPSEEQFF.

The sample holds many counts of this clonotype. This chain joins TRBV12-3 or TRBV12-4 and TRBJ1-5; the D is unclear. Trimming removed 3 bases at V and 4 bases at J, with 7 bases between. The CDR3 loop spans 13 amino acids. The DNA of the CDR3 is TGTGCCAGCAGTTTGCTAGCGAATCAGCCCCAGCATTTT. This gives the protein CASSLLANQPQHF.

This clonotype was seen many times. V gene TRBV20-1 combines with J gene TRBJ2-7, with 8 bases fitting TRBD2. The CDR3 loop spans 15 amino acids. Germline V CDR1 and CDR2: DFQATT, SNEGSKA (reference sequence). Germline trimming cut 3 bases from V and 2 bases from J; bases unmatched to any gene: 9. The CDR3 loop is CSARASGGTTYEQYF. The CDR3 DNA follows: TGCAGTGCTAGGGCCAGCGGGGGTACCACCTACGAGCAGTACTTC.

There are many counts of this clonotype. The V and J genes are TRBV6-2 or TRBV6-3 and TRBJ2-7, with D possibly called TRBD1 or TRBD2 (5 bases each). V was cut by 3 bases and J by 2 bases, with 17 bases left in between. The V gene's germline CDR1 is MNHEY and CDR2 SVGEGT. This CDR3 spans 16 amino acids. The CDR3 sequence is CASSYGGPGLTYEQYF. The CDR3 DNA reads TGTGCCAGCAGTTATGGGGGACCCGGACTCACCTACGAGCAGTACTTC.

The table lists this clonotype with many counts. One end of the junction does not line up with germline, which may come from a read error. The chain employs TRBV11-2 and TRBJ1-1; D gene ambiguous. The CDR3 runs 12 residues. CDR1 and CDR2 (germline): SGHAT, FQNNGV. The CDR3: CANSLDRGRAFF. CDR3 sequence (DNA): TGTGCCAACAGCTTAGATAGAGGCAGGGCTTTCTTT.

As regards this clonotype: A much larger clone lies one base from this, so it may be a read error. This chain joins TRBV12-3 or TRBV12-4 and TRBJ2-3, with D possibly matching TRBD2 (6 bases). The CDR3 is 15 amino acids. CDR3 protein: CAGSTRGGATDTQYF. The DNA of the CDR3 is TGTGCCGGCAGTACGCGAGGAGGGGCCACAGATACGCAGTATTTT.